Described below is a single TCR beta chain sequence and its context. The CDR3 totals 15 residues. The junction had 7 bases not matched to a gene; V was cut back by 4 bases and J by 2 bases. CDR1 is SGDLS and CDR2 is YYNGEE in the germline V gene. Samples underwent the assay at deep level. Assay used: immunoSEQ multiplex PCR; TCRdb lists only in-frame clones, some missing. Of 2 million or so clones in the sample, 95% were seen once. All donors qualified as healthy HIV-negative adults and had experienced no recent acute infections or vaccinations. This record comes from a study of shared clonotypes between healthy human individuals.

Material: naive CD4+ T cells sorted from blood. Subset given: CD45RA+ positively selected. This clonotype was obtained from a man between 18 and 29 years old in good health. The V gene is TRBV9, the J gene TRBJ2-5, with 8 bases identical to TRBD1. The chain's CDR3 is CASSRGQVGQETQYF. In DNA, the CDR3 is TGTGCCAGCAGCCGGGGACAGGTGGGTCAAGAGACCCAGTACTTC. The whole variable domain, filled in from reference TRBV9 and TRBJ2-5, reads DSGVTQTPKHLITATGQRVTLRCSPRSGDLSVYWYQQSLDQGLQFLIQYYNGEERAKGNILERFSAQQFPDLHSELNLSSLELGDSALYFCASSRGQVGQETQYFGPGTRLLVL.